This T cell receptor beta chain is from a study of T cell clonotyping in hematopoietic cell transplantation. Time point denoted: recipient sample about 28 days before transplant, after cytoreduction. For this clone: Its matching antigen is unknown.

Using immunoSEQ multiplex PCR, the repertoire was profiled, and TCRdb retains in-frame clones only, with some absent. The repertoire holds tens of thousands of clones, with less than 85% as singletons. Study results and caveats: Pathologically expanded recipient clonotypes increased progressively from day 30 to day 180 as diversity fell.

This specimen consisted of peripheral blood mononuclear cells, obtained before stem cell transplant. This TCR was sampled from a man aged 55 to 70 with acute myeloid leukemia. Some clones in this sample may be carry-over from other donors' samples.

CDR3 sequence (DNA): TGTGCCAGCAAACAGGGGGCTGTTAATTCACCCCTCCACTTT. It is translated as CASKQGAVNSPLHF. The gene calls are TRBV19 and TRBJ1-6, with 9 positions matching TRBD1. V shed 9 bases, J shed 6 bases, and the junction held 6 bases outside the gene matches. The CDR3 is 14 amino acids. Germline CDR1 and CDR2: LNHDA and SQIVND (reference sequence). The entire variable domain, with the rest obtained from reference TRBV19 and TRBJ1-6, is as follows: DGGITQSPKYLFRKEGQNVTLSCEQNLNHDAMYWYRQDPGQGLRLIYYSQIVNDFQKGDIAEGYSVSREKKESFPLTVTSAQKNPTAFYLCASKQGAVNSPLHFGNGTRLTVT.